This T cell receptor beta chain was captured in a study of blood T cell repertoires in COVID-19 (dated by TCRdb to 2020 to 2022). Notes on the research overall: Collaborator samples came from the United States, Italy and Spain and covered acute and convalescent phases of COVID-19. The prospective study material was composed of cDNA or gDNA derived from T cells, B-cell-depleted T cells, or PBMCs. A de-identified subject ID, COVID-19 status, age in years and sex were almost always included in the sample metadata. HLA class I and class II types, where available, came from metadata supplied by the sample provider rather than from assay-based typing. The samples were drawn from two sources: the first 160 participants of the ongoing ImmuneRACE study, and approximately 1,300 subjects contributed by 6 global collaborators. The repertoires were released in a freely available public database intended as a resource for research on the immune response to SARS-CoV-2. Subjects who had been exposed to COVID-19, were actively infected with it, or had recovered from it provided the deeply sampled blood TCRbeta repertoires that made up the dataset.

TCRbeta CDR3 regions were amplified from genomic DNA using the immunoSEQ Assay, a bias-controlled multiplex PCR. On the study's bioinformatics: The number of nucleated cells in each sample was estimated by amplification of reference gene primers within the assay. Sequence reads were collapsed and filtered to measure the absolute abundance of every unique TCRbeta CDR3 rearrangement. For each sample, productive Simpson clonality was calculated by taking the square root of Simpson's diversity index across productive rearrangements. TCRdb stores this immuneACCESS table with in-frame sequences only. Part of the clones is absent; in the studies checked, under half of the shortfall reflects unresolved V genes, and no reason is known for the rest. V and J calls and clone size come straight from that table; D and trimming were deduced from the DNA. The sample yields over 150,000 clones; 80% to 90% were counted once. The ten largest clones take up roughly 9% of the sample.

In the prospective study, participants were roughly 18 to 90 years old, resided in fewer than 25 geographic areas of the United States, and were enrolled through a virtual design. In the prospective study, participants were assigned to cohorts based on the clinical history participants reported in a screening survey and a study questionnaire. Recovered participants in ImmuneRACE Cohort 3 were defined by two consecutive negative NP/OP PCR tests, clearance by a healthcare professional, or resolution of symptoms. Each participant in the prospective study had whole blood, serum and a nasopharyngeal or oropharyngeal swab collected by mobile phlebotomists. Over an approximately 2-month period, participants in the prospective study had the option of providing additional blood draws and questionnaires. Blood samples from the prospective study were shipped frozen or at room temperature prior to DNA extraction.

To note about this clone: The antigen this receptor binds is unknown. Per-base quality was not reported, and no clone a single base away is much larger than it. In the same sample, other DNA sequences code for this CDR3.

Beyond this particular receptor, the publication reports: The quantity of clinical and demographic metadata differed by source and by participant and was supplied without curation.

The specimen was PBMCs or T cells enriched from blood (not recorded which). The clonotype was recovered from a woman younger than 35 who had recovered from COVID-19.

The bases are TGTGCCAGCAGCCAAGATCTCCAGCGGGGAGGCACAGATACGCAGTATTTT. This sequence encodes CASSQDLQRGGTDTQYF. The V and J segments used are TRBV4-2 and TRBJ2-3; the central 7 bases match TRBD2. For this chain, trimming is 0 bases at the V end and 1 base at the J end, and the number of junction bases without a gene match is 7. As encoded in the germline V gene, CDR1 is LGHNA while CDR2 is YNFKEQ. The CDR3 has 17 amino acids, counting the end cysteine and phenylalanine. CDR3 DNA is the only sequence kept; it has 51 bases, read in frame from the first base.